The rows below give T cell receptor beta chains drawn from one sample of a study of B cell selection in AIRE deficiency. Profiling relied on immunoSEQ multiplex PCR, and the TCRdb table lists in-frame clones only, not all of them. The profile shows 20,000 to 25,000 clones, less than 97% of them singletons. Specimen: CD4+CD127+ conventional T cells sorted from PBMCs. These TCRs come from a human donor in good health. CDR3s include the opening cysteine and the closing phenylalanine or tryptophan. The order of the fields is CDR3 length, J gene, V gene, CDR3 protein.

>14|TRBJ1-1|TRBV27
CASSPSRRDTEAFF
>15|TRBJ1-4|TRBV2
CASSNRGLTNEKLFF
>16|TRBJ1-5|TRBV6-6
CASKNLGQGISQPQHF
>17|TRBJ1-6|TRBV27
CASSLSPLQGGSSPLHF
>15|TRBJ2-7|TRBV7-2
CASSLVRGRTYEQYF
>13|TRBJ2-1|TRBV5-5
CASSLSGAGGQFF
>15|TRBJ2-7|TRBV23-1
CASSRYWDRNYEQYF
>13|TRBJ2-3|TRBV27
CASSFTVTDTQYF
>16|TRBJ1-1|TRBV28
CASSPSPGTGYTEAFF
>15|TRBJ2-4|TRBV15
CATSLAGVAKNIQYF
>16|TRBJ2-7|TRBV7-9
CASSLNKREANYEQYF
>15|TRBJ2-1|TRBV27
CASSSTSGRGDEQFF
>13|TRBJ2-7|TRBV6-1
CASAPPPGDEQYF
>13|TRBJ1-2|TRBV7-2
CASSRRQGGGYTF
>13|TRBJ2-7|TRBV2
CASLRDRGNEQYF
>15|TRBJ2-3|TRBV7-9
CASSLSIWETDTQYF
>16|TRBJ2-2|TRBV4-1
CASSNAGQGAGGELFF
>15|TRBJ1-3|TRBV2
CASSWARTGGNTIYF